A selection of T cell receptor beta chains follows, all from one sample in a study of blood T cell repertoires in COVID-19. Clones were read by immunoSEQ multiplex PCR, and TCRdb kept only the in-frame ones, dropping some. This table has 250,000 to 300,000 clones, around 91% appearing once. The sequenced sample was peripheral blood. These receptors all stem from a woman in her sixties or seventies with acute or convalescent COVID-19. Each CDR3 is given without its conserved first and last residue.

v_call,j_call,cdr3_aa
TRBV27,TRBJ2-7,ASRTGGLSYEQY
TRBV7-2,TRBJ2-7,ASGPWSGSYEQY
TRBV28,TRBJ1-2,ASSSRAGYT
TRBV6-2/TRBV6-3,TRBJ1-1,ASSYSQGAVGTEAF
TRBV4-1,TRBJ1-4,ASSQGQNEKLF
TRBV6-5,TRBJ2-1,ASTPGTGGIDEQF
TRBV29-1,TRBJ2-3,SVSQGAGTDTQY
TRBV2,TRBJ2-3,ASLKGLAGPRDTQY
TRBV5-1,TRBJ1-2,ASSWGTVTANYGYT
TRBV24-1,TRBJ1-1,ATIGDTEAF
TRBV11-2,TRBJ2-3,ASSLGTGLVLDTQY
TRBV10-3,TRBJ2-7,AISESQSDYEQY
TRBV5-1,TRBJ2-2,ASNSVHRTGNTGELF
TRBV7-9,TRBJ1-1,ASSTPGEAF
TRBV15,TRBJ2-1,ATSRDMGGPRNEQF
TRBV5-8,TRBJ2-7,ASSRGDRTSYEQY
TRBV10-2,TRBJ2-2,ASKPSGATGELF
TRBV15,TRBJ1-5,ATSREQNSNQPQH
TRBV27,TRBJ2-6,ASSLKPRDRGSGANVLT
TRBV19,TRBJ1-1,ASRSRMGNTEAF
TRBV5-1,TRBJ1-6,ASSDRLNSPLH
TRBV27,TRBJ1-3,ASSPRGAQVGGGNTIY
TRBV28,TRBJ2-7,ASSRQGAYEQY
TRBV28,TRBJ1-4,ASIESQGSGNEKLF
TRBV7-3,TRBJ2-1,ASSRTGGLVNEQF
TRBV4-2,TRBJ2-1,ASSRWYGLTPSSYNEQF
TRBV7-3,TRBJ1-2,ASSSQGSVYGYT
TRBV27,TRBJ2-2,ASSLAGTGFTGELF
TRBV19,TRBJ1-2,ASTSRVRVSYGYT
TRBV21-1,TRBJ1-6,ASSKRSVGRSPLH
TRBV28,TRBJ2-1,ASTPLQVGRPFNEQF
TRBV6-5,TRBJ2-1,ASSRGRSSYNEQF